Shown below are 13 T cell receptor beta chains from a single sample sequenced in a study of blood T cell repertoires in COVID-19. Libraries were prepared by immunoSEQ multiplex PCR; TCRdb keeps only in-frame clonotypes and omits some of them. The repertoire holds roughly 400,000 clones, with approximately 89% as singletons. Sample: peripheral blood. The receptors derive from a woman aged 55-69 years with COVID-19, enrolled during active disease.

The chain carries TRBV3-1 (or the pseudogene TRBV3-2) and TRBJ2-1; 11 nucleotides align to TRBD1. CDR1 is LGHDT, CDR2 YNNKEL, per germline (reference sequence). The CDR3 has 15 residues. J gave up 7 bases and V 4 bases, and 6 bases lay outside the gene matches. The CDR3 DNA sequence: TGTGCCAGCAGCCCCGGGACAGGGGGGAGAAATGAGCAGTTCTTC. Translated: CASSPGTGGRNEQFF.

The V call is TRBV5-6, the J call TRBJ2-7; TRBD2 aligns across 8 bases. Germline V gene lookup returns CDR1 SGHDT and CDR2 YYEEEE. This CDR3 is 15 amino acids long. With 2 bases clipped from V and 4 bases from J, the junction kept 8 bases outside the gene matches. CDR3 amino acids: CASSFLGLAGYEQYF. The CDR3 nucleotides are TGTGCCAGCAGCTTCCTAGGACTAGCAGGTTACGAGCAGTACTTC.

The genes are TRBV20-1 and TRBJ2-1, with 9 bases identical to TRBD2. J lost 9 bases, V lost 3 bases, and 9 bases had no gene match. The CDR3 is 14 amino acids. Germline CDR1 is DFQATT and CDR2 is SNEGSKA (reference sequence). This CDR3 reads CSASGGTSRAEQFF. Here the CDR3 DNA reads TGCAGTGCTAGTGGCGGGACTAGCCGGGCTGAGCAGTTCTTC.

The chain employs TRBV11-2 and TRBJ2-7; D unresolved. CDR1 and CDR2 (germline): SGHAT, FQNNGV. This CDR3 has 14 residues. Trimming cost V 1 base and J 0 bases, with 7 bases left between them. In DNA, the CDR3 is TGTGCCAGCAGCTTAGGAGGTCCCTCCTACGAGCAGTACTTC. The encoded protein is CASSLGGPSYEQYF.

V is TRBV9 and J is TRBJ2-1; 7 bases line up with TRBD2. V gave up 1 base and J gave up 0 bases; unmatched junction bases: 10. CDR1 and CDR2 (germline): SGDLS, YYNGEE. CDR3 length: 18 amino acids. The CDR3 sequence is CASSVTAGSFGSYNEQFF. CDR3 nucleotides: TGTGCCAGCAGCGTAACAGCGGGGAGTTTTGGCTCCTACAATGAGCAGTTCTTC.

This chain links TRBV4-1 with TRBJ2-4, with D possibly matching TRBD1 (5 bases). The CDR3 length is 17 residues. Germline-derived CDR1 and CDR2 are MGHRA and YSYEKL. Trimming took 0 bases from V and 1 from J, leaving 13 bases between them. The CDR3 nucleotides read TGCGCCAGCAGCCAAGAAACGGCCAGGGCTGCCAAAAACATTCAGTACTTC. Residues: CASSQETARAAKNIQYF.

This chain links TRBV2 with TRBJ1-5; maybe TRBD1 (6 bases). Trimming shortened V by 4 bases and J by 0 bases, and 7 bases separated the two germline ends. The CDR3 loop spans 14 amino acids. Germline CDR1 reads SNHLY; CDR2 reads FYNNEI. The CDR3 sequence is CASSGTVSNQPQHF. The CDR3 nucleotides read TGTGCCAGCAGTGGGACAGTTAGCAATCAGCCCCAGCATTTT.

The chain couples TRBV19 to TRBJ2-5; TRBD2 matches at 14 bases. The trim removed 7 bases at V and 4 bases at J, leaving 8 bases unmatched. Germline values: CDR1 LNHDA, CDR2 SQIVND (reference sequence). CDR3 length: 16 amino acids. The DNA of the CDR3 is TGTGCCAGTAATACCGGACTAGCGGGGGGAGGAGAGACCCAGTACTTC. The encoded protein is CASNTGLAGGGETQYF.

CDR3: CASRLRDRGTYGYTF. As DNA, the CDR3 is TGTGCCAGCAGACTGCGGGACAGGGGGACCTATGGCTACACCTTC. The chain joins TRBV6-5 to TRBJ1-2; 11 positions match TRBD1. The CDR3 loop spans 15 amino acids. Per germline, CDR1 MNHEY and CDR2 SVGAGI. The V gene end was trimmed by 6 bases and the J gene end by 4 bases; junction bases not matched to a gene: 7.

The chain links TRBV11-2 to TRBJ2-1; unclear D gene. The CDR3 covers 13 residues. The germline V gene has CDR1 SGHAT and CDR2 FQNNGV. V shed 2 bases and J shed 3 bases, with 5 bases lying between them. The CDR3 loop is CASSLWSYNEQFF. The CDR3 nucleotides read TGTGCCAGCAGCTTATGGAGCTACAATGAGCAGTTCTTC.

The V gene is TRBV7-2, the J gene TRBJ1-1; D remains ambiguous. The CDR3 sequence is 15 residues long. Between the trimmed V and J ends, which lost 5 bases and 1 base, there was a span of 14 bases. The germline V gene encodes CDR1 SGHTA and CDR2 FQGNSA. The CDR3 nucleotides read TGTGCCAGCAGCCTGGAGCGTATTGAGAACACTGAAGCTTTCTTT. Translation gives CASSLERIENTEAFF.

Comments on this clone: Other DNA sequences in this sample translate to the same CDR3. The genes are TRBV3-1 (or the pseudogene TRBV3-2) and TRBJ1-5, with 10 bases that match TRBD1. In germline, CDR1 is LGHDT, CDR2 YNNKEL (reference sequence). The CDR3 runs 15 residues. V gave up 1 base and J gave up 4 bases; unmatched junction bases: 1. CDR3 region: CASSQGTGGNQPQHF. CDR3 bases: TGTGCCAGCAGCCAAGGGACAGGGGGGAATCAGCCCCAGCATTTT.

The chain has TRBV7-3 and TRBJ2-2; 11 bases fit TRBD2. Trimming cost V 5 bases and J 4 bases; bases outside gene matches: 6. There are 16 residues in the CDR3. CDR1 is SGHTA and CDR2 is FQGTGA in the germline V gene. The CDR3 DNA reads TGTGCCAGCAGCCCCCTAGCGGGGGGCACCACCGGGGAGCTGTTTTTT. Its protein product is CASSPLAGGTTGELFF.